This passage covers 8 T cell receptor beta chains from one sample sequenced in a study of blood T cell repertoires in COVID-19. The protocol was immunoSEQ multiplex PCR, while the TCRdb copy is restricted to in-frame clones and leaves out a portion. The sample has about 140,000 clones; about 86% are singletons. The sample comprised peripheral blood. These receptors were obtained from a woman between 35 and 50 years old with acute or convalescent COVID-19.

The chain employs TRBV12-5 and TRBJ1-5; weak D call: TRBD1 (5 bases). The length of the CDR3 is 16 residues. V lost 7 bases and J lost 1, with 17 bases in between. Germline V gives CDR1 LGHNT, CDR2 FRNRAP. CDR3 DNA sequence: TGTGCTAGTGCATTAAATCTCGGGGGGAGCAATCAGCCCCAGCATTTT. Its translation: CASALNLGGSNQPQHF.

In DNA form, the CDR3 reads TGTGCCACGACAGGAGTCAATCAGCCCCAGCATTTT. As protein: CATTGVNQPQHF. V usage is TRBV6-5 and J usage is TRBJ1-5; D possibly corresponds to TRBD1 (6 bases). Trimming took off 10 bases at V and 3 bases at J, with 10 bases between the two ends. The CDR3 length is 12 residues. CDR1 and CDR2 from the germline V gene are MNHEY and SVGAGI.

J is TRBJ2-2 and V is TRBV10-2; no clear D gene. This CDR3 is 15 amino acids long. The V and J ends lost 3 bases and 4 bases respectively, with 12 bases between them. Germline V gene sequence: CDR1 WSHSY, CDR2 SAAADI. CDR3 amino acids: CASSDTSWATGELFF. The CDR3 nucleotides read TGCGCCAGCAGTGATACAAGCTGGGCCACCGGGGAGCTGTTTTTT.

The chain has TRBV4-2 and TRBJ1-2; D is ambiguous. Germline CDR1 and CDR2: LGHNA and YNFKEQ. V was cut by 0 bases and J by 6 bases, with 14 bases left in between. This CDR3 contains 15 residues. Written as DNA, the CDR3 is TGTGCCAGCAGCCAAGATCCCTCAGGCCTCCATGGCTACACCTTC. It specifies CASSQDPSGLHGYTF.

About this clone: A read error may account for a junction end that differs from germline. The chain combines TRBV20-1 with TRBJ1-2, with D unresolved. Germline V lookup: CDR1 DFQATT, CDR2 SNEGSKA (reference sequence). The CDR3 sequence is 8 residues long. The CDR3, as DNA: TGCAGTGCTCCTACCTTTTATTTC. Its protein product is CSAPTFYF.

This rearrangement joins TRBV6-5 to TRBJ1-2, with D possibly being TRBD1 (5 bases). CDR1 is MNHEY, CDR2 SVGAGI, per germline. The CDR3 is 14 residues long. Deletions cut 2 bases from V and 4 bases from J, with 11 bases between. The CDR3 loop reads CASSYGTGLYGYTF. CDR3 bases: TGTGCCAGCAGTTACGGTACAGGCCTCTATGGCTACACCTTC.

The chain is built from TRBV5-4 and TRBJ1-1; the match to TRBD1 covers 7 bases. The CDR3 is 13 residues long. Trimming at V came to 2 bases and at J to 5 bases, leaving 3 bases not matched to a gene. Germline V lookup: CDR1 SGHNT, CDR2 YYREEE (reference sequence). This CDR3 reads CASSFLTGTEAFF. Here the CDR3 DNA reads TGTGCCAGCAGCTTTTTGACAGGGACTGAAGCTTTCTTT. Drawing the rest from reference TRBV5-4 and TRBJ1-1, the complete variable domain is ETGVTQSPTHLIKTRGQQVTLRCSSQSGHNTVSWYQQALGQGPQFIFQYYREEENGRGNFPPRFSGLQFPNYSSELNVNALELDDSALYLCASSFLTGTEAFFGQGTRLTVV.

The chain combines TRBV6-5 with TRBJ1-1, with 8 bases identical to TRBD1. The V and J ends lost 4 bases and 7 bases, in that order; junction bases with no gene match: 2. The CDR3 length is 12 residues. Germline loops: CDR1 MNHEY, CDR2 SVGAGI. The CDR3 here is CASSSGGFEAFF. The CDR3 DNA reads as TGTGCCAGCAGTTCAGGGGGCTTTGAAGCTTTCTTT.